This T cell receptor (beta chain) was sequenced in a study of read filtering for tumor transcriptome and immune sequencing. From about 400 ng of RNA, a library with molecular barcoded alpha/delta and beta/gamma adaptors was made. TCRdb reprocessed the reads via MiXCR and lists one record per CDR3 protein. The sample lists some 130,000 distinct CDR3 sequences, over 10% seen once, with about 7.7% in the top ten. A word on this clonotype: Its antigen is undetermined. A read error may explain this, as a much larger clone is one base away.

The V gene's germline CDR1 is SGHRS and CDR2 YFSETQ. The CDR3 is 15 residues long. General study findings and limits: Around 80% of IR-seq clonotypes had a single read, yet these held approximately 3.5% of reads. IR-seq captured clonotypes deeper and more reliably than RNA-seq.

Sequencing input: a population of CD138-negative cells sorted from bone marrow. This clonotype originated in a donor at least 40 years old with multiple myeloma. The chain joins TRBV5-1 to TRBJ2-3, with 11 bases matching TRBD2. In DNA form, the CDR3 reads TGCGCCGGCAGCTTGAGTAGCGGGAGGGCAGATACGCAGTATTTT. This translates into CAGSLSSGRADTQYF.